What follows describes a single T cell receptor (beta chain). The sample comes from a study of blood T cell repertoires in COVID-19. Study-level background: Sources were T cells, B-cell-depleted T cells, or PBMCs; the material itself was cDNA or gDNA.

CDR1 and CDR2 from the germline V gene are GTSNPN and SVGIG (reference sequence). CDR3 size: 15 residues. V lost 2 bases, J lost 4 bases, and 15 bases lay in between. Repertoires were generated with immunoSEQ multiplex PCR, while TCRdb's copy carries only in-frame clones and drops some. Among approximately 390,000 clones, nearly 90% were seen once, and the ten largest hold 6.5%. Sequencing input: peripheral blood. This sequence was found in a man younger than 30 with active or convalescent COVID-19. The rearrangement uses TRBV30 and TRBJ1-3; TRBD1 might be the D (5 bases). The CDR3 nucleotides are TGTGCCTGGAGTCACACGGGGACTGGCGGAAACACCATATATTTT. Encoded protein: CAWSHTGTGGNTIYF.